This T cell receptor beta chain was recovered during a study of vaccination and CD4 T cells after COVID-19. Overall study: Six male and four female convalescents took part, two of them Hispanic. The post-COVID samples were taken a median approximately 3.5 months after diagnosis, anywhere from 35 to 161.

In its sample, this clonotype was seen a few times. The sample's time point: late sampling 161 to 241 days after vaccination in a few convalescent patients. The CDR3 is 12 residues long. Germline CDR1 reads WNHNN; CDR2 reads SYGVQD (reference sequence). Trimming removed 3 bases from V and 7 bases from J, with 4 bases in between. TCRdb re-called the PCR reads through MiXCR, storing one row per CDR3 protein. The sample records approximately 30,000 distinct CDR3 sequences, around 53% being singletons. This receptor was obtained from a human donor who had recovered from COVID-19. The gene calls are TRBV10-1 and TRBJ1-6; no clear D. The specimen comprised CD4+ T cells from blood, sampled about 7 months after SARS-CoV-2 vaccination. The DNA for the CDR3 is TGCGCCAGCAGTGAAGGGAATTCACCCCTCCACTTT. The encoded protein is CASSEGNSPLHF.